This T cell receptor (beta chain) is drawn from a study of CD8+ T cells in alopecia areata. Study background: At a dose of 5 to 10 mg twice daily, oral tofacitinib was given to treated patients. Study-level results: Tofacitinib produced a significant decrease in scalp clonality and in expanded CD8+ clones among the top 100.

This sample's treatment: oral pan-JAK inhibitor, 5-10 mg twice daily. For this clone: Its specificity is not known.

Following extraction, RNA underwent reverse transcription to cDNA, which served as the sequencing template. Method: immunoSEQ multiplex PCR; TCRdb's copy keeps in-frame clones and lacks some. Of more than 200,000 clones listed, 40% to 55% are singletons. This CDR3 contains 18 residues. CDR1 is SQVTM, CDR2 ANQGSEA, per germline. Trimming took 6 bases from V and 0 from J; bases not matched to a gene: 11. The chain uses TRBV29-1 and TRBJ2-1; 13 positions agree with TRBD2. Sample: CD4+ T cells sorted from blood, taken around week 36, from a patient treated with tofacitinib. The receptor comes from a human donor with alopecia areata. Here the CDR3 reads CSVMGTSGTTSSYNEQFF. The CDR3 DNA reads as TGCAGCGTAATGGGGACTAGCGGGACCACGAGCTCCTACAATGAGCAGTTCTTC.